There are many counts of the clone carrying this T cell receptor beta chain. Its antigen remains unidentified. A read error may produce the germline difference seen at one junction end. These data belong to a study of T cells in Graves' hyperthyroidism and ophthalmopathy. Overall study results and limits: A model of 13 V-J features distinguished ophthalmopathy from stable hyperthyroidism.

Patients showing uncontrolled infection, other autoimmune disease, pregnancy or lactation were ineligible. From approximately 9.1 ml of fresh peripheral blood, PBMCs were isolated. Germline V gene sequence: CDR1 MDHEN, CDR2 SYDVKM. CDR3 length equals 15 residues. Researchers took RNA transcripts and amplified the TCR beta CDR3 regions from them. The TCR CDR3 was amplified in a first-round RT-PCR using the HTBI primer set. TCRdb redid the calling of the multiplex PCR reads with MiXCR, one entry per CDR3 protein. The table shows some 440,000 distinct CDR3 sequences, with 15% to 17% occurring only once. This sequence joins TRBV28 and TRBJ2-3; D might be TRBD1 or TRBD2, each matching 7 bases. The sequenced sample was blood. This clonotype originated in a woman under 30 with Graves' hyperthyroidism. The CDR3 region has the DNA TGTGCCAGCACCCGCCAGGGGGGGAGAAGGGATACGCAATATTTT. Translation gives CASTRQGGRRDTQYF.